A single sample gave rise to the 30 T cell receptor beta chains below, sequenced in a study of shared clonotypes between healthy human individuals. The repertoire was sequenced with immunoSEQ multiplex PCR; TCRdb's copy has only in-frame clones and lacks some. The profile shows hundreds of thousands of clones, approximately 73% of them singletons. The sequenced sample consisted of memory CD4+ T cells sorted from blood. The subset is: CD45RA-negative fraction. Every receptor here comes from a woman between 25 and 40 years old in good health.

V gene TRBV11-3 combines with J gene TRBJ2-7; D gene ambiguous. The CDR3 runs 15 residues. The ends were cut back, 5 bases at V and 2 bases at J, with 16 bases in the middle. Looked up from germline, CDR1 is SGHNT and CDR2 is YENEEA. The CDR3, as DNA: TGTGCCAGCAGCCCTGGAGTGGGAAGGACCTACGAGCAGTACTTC. It yields the protein CASSPGVGRTYEQYF. The whole variable domain, filled in from reference TRBV11-3 and TRBJ2-7, reads EAGVVQSPRYKIIEKKQPVAFWCNPISGHNTLYWYLQNLGQGPELLIRYENEEAVDDSQLPKDRFSAERLKGVDSTLKIQPAELGDSAVYLCASSPGVGRTYEQYFGPGTRLTVT.

This clone appeared a few times. The genes are TRBV2 and TRBJ2-4; D not resolved. Germline CDR1 reads SNHLY; CDR2 reads FYNNEI. This CDR3 has 14 residues. V was clipped by 7 bases and J by 0 bases, with 10 bases between them. This chain's CDR3 is CASIGSVAKNIQYF. The CDR3 nucleotides read TGTGCCAGCATCGGCAGTGTAGCCAAAAACATTCAGTACTTC.

The rearrangement joins TRBV5-1 to TRBJ1-2; no firm D call. The CDR3 is made up of 14 amino acids. Trimming stripped 0 bases from V and 4 bases from J, with 10 bases between. Germline V gives CDR1 SGHRS, CDR2 YFSETQ. The CDR3 region is CASSLEGPTYGYTF. The CDR3 nucleotides are TGCGCCAGCAGCTTGGAAGGGCCGACCTATGGCTACACCTTC.

This clone appeared a few times. The chain uses TRBV2 and TRBJ2-2, with TRBD2 matching over 7 bases. CDR1 SNHLY and CDR2 FYNNEI come from the germline V gene. Trimming took 5 bases from V and 5 from J; bases not matched to a gene: 8. The CDR3 contains 15 residues. CDR3 amino acids: CASSYGLESTGELFF. For the CDR3, the DNA is TGTGCCAGCAGTTATGGACTAGAGTCGACCGGGGAGCTGTTTTTT.

The rearrangement links TRBV5-1 to TRBJ2-7; 10 positions agree with TRBD2. Germline V gene sequence: CDR1 SGHRS, CDR2 YFSETQ. V was clipped by 2 bases and J by 4 bases; unmatched bases: 6. The CDR3 is 15 amino acids. The CDR3 sequence: CASSFDGTSAYEQYF. The CDR3 nucleotides are TGCGCCAGCAGCTTTGATGGGACTAGCGCTTACGAGCAGTACTTC.

The V gene is TRBV9, the J gene TRBJ1-1, with D perhaps matching TRBD1 (5 bases). CDR3 length: 13 residues. Germline CDR1 and CDR2: SGDLS and YYNGEE. Trimming removed 1 base at V and 2 bases at J, with 6 bases between. The CDR3 loop reads CASSVTGNTEAFF. The CDR3 nucleotides are TGTGCCAGCAGCGTAACAGGAAACACTGAAGCTTTCTTT.

The CDR3 protein is CASSLVLAPYEQYF. CDR3 coding DNA: TGTGCCAGCAGCTTAGTACTAGCCCCCTACGAGCAGTACTTC. The genes are TRBV7-2 and TRBJ2-7, with a possible D match to TRBD2 (6 bases). This CDR3 contains 14 residues. The ends were cut back, 1 base at V and 2 bases at J, with 9 bases in the middle. Germline V lookup: CDR1 SGHTA, CDR2 FQGNSA.

The chain has TRBV29-1 and TRBJ1-2; 8 bases are a match to TRBD1. In germline, CDR1 is SQVTM, CDR2 ANQGSEA. The junction had 6 bases not matched to a gene; V was cut back by 4 bases and J by 5 bases. The CDR3 extends over 13 amino acids. CDR3 region: CSVVVQGAYGYTF. The CDR3 coding sequence is TGCAGCGTTGTTGTTCAGGGGGCATATGGCTACACCTTC.

J is TRBJ2-7 and V is TRBV2, with 8 bases that match TRBD2. Trimming removed 5 bases from V and 7 bases from J; junction bases left unmatched: 13. Germline V CDR1 and CDR2: SNHLY, FYNNEI. CDR3 length: 15 amino acids. The chain's CDR3 is CASSLREGGLGEQYF. The CDR3 region has the DNA TGTGCCAGCAGTCTCCGGGAGGGTGGATTGGGGGAGCAGTACTTC.

The V gene is TRBV19, the J gene TRBJ2-6; 8 bases are a match to TRBD1. Germline V gene data show CDR1 as LNHDA and CDR2 as SQIVND (reference sequence). The CDR3 is 18 amino acids. The V gene end was trimmed by 7 bases and the J gene end by 2 bases; junction bases not matched to a gene: 13. The CDR3 sequence: CASIDRGQTQAGANVLTF. CDR3 coding DNA: TGTGCCAGTATCGACAGGGGACAAACTCAGGCTGGGGCCAACGTCCTGACTTTC.

V gene TRBV6-6 combines with J gene TRBJ1-1; D remains unclear. Per the germline V gene, CDR1 is MNHNY and CDR2 is SVGAGI (reference sequence). Between the trimmed V and J ends, which lost 7 bases and 8 bases, there was a span of 20 bases. The CDR3 runs 14 residues. The CDR3 DNA is TGTGCCAGCACCCTTGACGGGCGAGTCAAGGAAGCTTTCTTT. Translation gives CASTLDGRVKEAFF.

The chain carries TRBV28 and TRBJ2-3; the D is unclear. CDR3 size: 13 residues. V was shortened by 6 bases and J by 2 bases, with 9 bases between the two germline ends. Germline lookup yields CDR1 MDHEN and CDR2 SYDVKM. As DNA, the CDR3 is TGTGCCAGCAGCAACCTCAACACAGATACGCAGTATTTT. As protein: CASSNLNTDTQYF. Full variable domain (outside the CDR3, taken from reference TRBV28 and TRBJ2-3): DVKVTQSSRYLVKRTGEKVFLECVQDMDHENMFWYRQDPGLGLRLIYFSYDVKMKEKGDIPEGYSVSREKKERFSLILESASTNQTSMYLCASSNLNTDTQYFGPGTRLTVL.

The sample holds a few counts of this clone. The chain uses TRBV28 and TRBJ2-7; TRBD2 might be the D (6 bases). CDR1 is MDHEN and CDR2 is SYDVKM in the germline V gene. The V end was cut by 5 bases, the J end by 0 bases, with 17 bases between. The CDR3 spans 16 residues. CDR3 DNA sequence: TGTGCCAGCAGTACCCAGGGACTCACAAGCTCCTACGAGCAGTACTTC. Encoded protein: CASSTQGLTSSYEQYF.

The J gene is TRBJ2-3, the V gene TRBV5-1, with 7 bases identical to TRBD2. Unmatched junction bases numbered 3, after V lost 2 bases and J lost 0 bases. Looked up from germline, CDR1 is SGHRS and CDR2 is YFSETQ. The CDR3 runs 15 residues. CDR3 nucleotide sequence: TGCGCCAGCAGCTTCGGGACTACCAGCACAGATACGCAGTATTTT. Translating gives CASSFGTTSTDTQYF.

The chain is built from TRBV5-3 and TRBJ2-7, with 12 bases matching TRBD2. TRBV5-3 belongs to the ORF category, with a function that is uncertain. This CDR3 comprises 18 residues. The V and J ends lost 4 bases and 3 bases, in that order; junction bases with no gene match: 14. CDR3 residues: CARSSGGLAGTPRYEQYF. Written as DNA, the CDR3 is TGTGCCAGAAGCAGCGGCGGACTAGCGGGAACCCCCCGCTACGAGCAGTACTTC.

The chain recombines TRBV11-2 with TRBJ1-1; D perhaps matches TRBD1 (5 bases). The CDR3 is 17 amino acids. Trimming removed 5 bases at V and 4 bases at J, with 23 bases between. Germline values: CDR1 SGHAT, CDR2 FQNNGV. CDR3 in amino acids: CASSNYLTRRGPTEAFF. The CDR3 coding sequence is TGTGCCAGCAGCAACTATTTGACCCGACGGGGCCCCACTGAAGCTTTCTTT. Complete variable domain (other parts from reference TRBV11-2 and TRBJ1-1): EAGVAQSPRYKIIEKRQSVAFWCNPISGHATLYWYQQILGQGPKLLIQFQNNGVVDDSQLPKDRFSAERLKGVDSTLKIQPAKLEDSAVYLCASSNYLTRRGPTEAFFGQGTRLTVV.

The gene calls are TRBV5-1 and TRBJ2-1; 11 bases are a match to TRBD2. Germline-derived CDR1 and CDR2 are SGHRS and YFSETQ. Trimming took 0 bases from V and 6 from J; bases not matched to a gene: 8. The CDR3 covers 17 residues. CDR3: CASSLVLAGGSGNEQFF. The CDR3 DNA reads as TGCGCCAGCAGCTTGGTGCTAGCGGGAGGATCGGGCAATGAGCAGTTCTTC.

This sequence joins TRBV6-1 and TRBJ2-5, with D perhaps matching TRBD1 or TRBD2 (7 bases each). Germline V gene data show CDR1 as MNHNS and CDR2 as SASEGT. Trimming removed 10 bases from V and 5 bases from J, with 20 bases in between. This CDR3 has 14 residues. The CDR3 reads CATGRQGGFETQYF. CDR3 nucleotide sequence: TGTGCCACGGGGAGACAGGGAGGGTTCGAGACCCAGTACTTC.

This clone was counted once. The chain links TRBV18 to TRBJ2-3, with TRBD1 matching over 7 bases. The CDR3 length is 14 residues. Per the germline V gene, CDR1 is KGHSH and CDR2 is LQKENI. V lost 10 bases and J lost 3; bases outside the gene matches: 10. The CDR3: CATRKQGETDTQYF. The CDR3 bases are TGTGCCACCCGAAAGCAGGGGGAGACAGATACGCAGTATTTT.

This rearrangement joins TRBV19 to TRBJ2-2; 12 bases agree with TRBD1. The CDR3 is made up of 16 amino acids. Germline CDR1 and CDR2: LNHDA and SQIVND (reference sequence). Losses at the gene ends were 4 bases for V and 7 bases for J; bases not matched to a gene: 7. This CDR3 is CASSTGTGGAGGELFF. CDR3 nucleotides: TGTGCCAGTAGTACCGGGACAGGGGGCGCAGGCGGGGAGCTGTTTTTT.

The chain has TRBV5-1 and TRBJ1-2; the match to TRBD1 covers 8 bases. V dropped 5 bases and J dropped 4; count of bases not matched to a gene: 7. Germline-derived CDR1 and CDR2 are SGHRS and YFSETQ. This CDR3 spans 14 amino acids. The CDR3, as DNA: TGCGCCAGCAGGCCCTCAGGGGGCGCCTATGGCTACACCTTC. Translating it yields CASRPSGGAYGYTF.

This clone came up once. The chain employs TRBV4-2 and TRBJ2-7; 7 bases agree with TRBD2. After removal of 0 bases from V and 4 bases from J, the junction contained 9 bases not matched to a gene. This CDR3 region has 16 residues. Germline V gene lookup returns CDR1 LGHNA and CDR2 YNFKEQ. CDR3 residues: CASSQDRWAGEYEQYF. DNA of the CDR3: TGTGCCAGCAGCCAAGATAGGTGGGCGGGAGAATACGAGCAGTACTTC.

Turning to this clone: Other DNA sequences in this sample translate to the same CDR3. The CDR3 loop is CASSLGGSSGANVLTF. In nucleotides, the CDR3 is TGTGCCAGCAGCTTAGGTGGCAGCTCTGGGGCCAACGTCCTGACTTTC. V is TRBV7-8 and J is TRBJ2-6; no clear D. The germline gives CDR1 SGHVS, CDR2 FQNEAQ. The CDR3 is 16 amino acids. Trimming pared 1 base from V and 0 bases from J, leaving 7 bases between.

This clone occurred once. The chain recombines TRBV7-2 with TRBJ2-7; TRBD2 aligns across 8 bases. The CDR3 runs to 16 residues. Germline-derived CDR1 and CDR2 are SGHTA and FQGNSA. V lost 0 bases to trimming and J lost 3 bases; unmatched junction nucleotides: 7. CDR3 DNA sequence: TGTGCCAGCAGCTTAGCATGGGGACTAGTGGACTACGAGCAGTACTTC. This gives the protein CASSLAWGLVDYEQYF.

This chain links TRBV2 with TRBJ2-7; 8 bases fit TRBD1. V trimming: 5 bases; J trimming: 5 bases; junction bases outside the gene matches: 11. Germline V gene lookup returns CDR1 SNHLY and CDR2 FYNNEI. The CDR3 is 15 amino acids. CDR3 DNA: TGTGCCAGCAGTCAGGACAGGGTTTCATCTAACGAGCAGTACTTC. Protein product: CASSQDRVSSNEQYF.

The chain carries TRBV10-3 and TRBJ2-1; TRBD1 might be the D (5 bases). CDR1 and CDR2 from the germline V gene are ENHRY and SYGVKD. There are 15 residues in the CDR3. The V end was cut by 3 bases, the J end by 4 bases, with 13 bases between. The CDR3 DNA sequence: TGTGCCATCAGTGAAGGGGCGGACACATACAATGAGCAGTTCTTC. Protein product: CAISEGADTYNEQFF.

With regard to this clone: Other nucleotide sequences in the sample specify the same CDR3. The V and J genes are TRBV28 and TRBJ1-1; D gene uncertain. V was cut by 4 bases and J by 2 bases, with 5 bases left in between. The CDR3 runs to 12 residues. The germline CDR1 and CDR2 sequences are MDHEN and SYDVKM. CDR3 loop: CASSSPNTEAFF. CDR3 coding DNA: TGTGCCAGCAGTTCTCCAAACACTGAAGCTTTCTTT.

The J gene is TRBJ1-3, the V gene TRBV2; D remains unclear. The CDR3 totals 17 residues. Germline V gene sequence: CDR1 SNHLY, CDR2 FYNNEI. V lost 0 bases and J lost 0, with 12 bases in between. The CDR3 region has the DNA TGTGCCAGCAGTGAAGCCCCGCCGGGTTTCTCTGGAAACACCATATATTTT. It is translated as CASSEAPPGFSGNTIYF. The variable domain in full, completed from reference TRBV2 and TRBJ1-3, reads EPEVTQTPSHQVTQMGQEVILRCVPISNHLYFYWYRQILGQKVEFLVSFYNNEISEKSEIFDDQFSVERPDGSNFTLKIRSTKLEDSAMYFCASSEAPPGFSGNTIYFGEGSWLTVV.

J is TRBJ1-1 and V is TRBV19; D unclear. The CDR3 consists of 14 residues. V lost 5 bases and J 1 base, leaving 11 bases between the germline ends. The germline V gene has CDR1 LNHDA and CDR2 SQIVND (reference sequence). The DNA for the CDR3 is TGTGCCAGTAGTTCTAAACGACAGAACACTGAAGCTTTCTTT. Protein product: CASSSKRQNTEAFF. The full variable domain, completed using reference TRBV19 and TRBJ1-1, is DGGITQSPKYLFRKEGQNVTLSCEQNLNHDAMYWYRQDPGQGLRLIYYSQIVNDFQKGDIAEGYSVSREKKESFPLTVTSAQKNPTAFYLCASSSKRQNTEAFFGQGTRLTVV.

V gene TRBV19 combines with J gene TRBJ2-5; 7 nucleotides match TRBD2. The trim removed 5 bases at V and 5 bases at J, leaving 8 bases unmatched. The CDR3 has 14 amino acids. The V gene's germline CDR1 is LNHDA and CDR2 SQIVND (reference sequence). In DNA form, the CDR3 reads TGTGCCAGTAGTCCCCAAGCGGGGTTGGAGACCCAGTACTTC. It encodes CASSPQAGLETQYF. The complete variable domain, with remaining parts taken from reference TRBV19 and TRBJ2-5, reads DGGITQSPKYLFRKEGQNVTLSCEQNLNHDAMYWYRQDPGQGLRLIYYSQIVNDFQKGDIAEGYSVSREKKESFPLTVTSAQKNPTAFYLCASSPQAGLETQYFGPGTRLLVL.